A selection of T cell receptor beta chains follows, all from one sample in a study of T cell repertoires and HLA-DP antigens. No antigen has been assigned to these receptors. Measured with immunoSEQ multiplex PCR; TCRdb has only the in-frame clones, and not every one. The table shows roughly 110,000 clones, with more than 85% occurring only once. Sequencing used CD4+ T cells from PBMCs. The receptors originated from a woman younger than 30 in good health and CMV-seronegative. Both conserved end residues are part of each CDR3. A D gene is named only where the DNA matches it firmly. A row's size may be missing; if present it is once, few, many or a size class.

CDR3 protein: CASSANQGSGANVLTF
CDR3 DNA: TGTGCCAGCAGCGCTAACCAGGGCTCTGGGGCCAACGTCCTGACTTTC
V gene: TRBV9
J gene: TRBJ2-6
clone size: .
D gene: .

CDR3 protein: CASSLQGTLFNEKLFF
CDR3 DNA: TGCGCCAGCAGCTTACAGGGGACCCTCTTTAATGAAAAACTGTTTTTT
V gene: TRBV5-1
J gene: TRBJ1-4
clone size: .
D gene: TRBD1

CDR3 protein: CASSSSGTGTLFF
CDR3 DNA: TGTGCCAGCAGCTCCTCCGGGACAGGGACGTTGTTCTTC
V gene: TRBV7-9
J gene: TRBJ2-1
clone size: .
D gene: TRBD1

CDR3 protein: CASSPQQAGENEQYF
CDR3 DNA: TGTGCCAGCTCTCCTCAACAGGCGGGAGAAAACGAGCAGTACTTC
V gene: TRBV18
J gene: TRBJ2-7
clone size: .
D gene: TRBD2

CDR3 protein: CASSVTSGGTDTQYF
CDR3 DNA: TGTGCCAGCAGCGTGACTAGCGGCGGCACAGATACGCAGTATTTT
V gene: TRBV7-3
J gene: TRBJ2-3
clone size: .
D gene: TRBD2

CDR3 protein: CASSPTGGGAYEQYF
CDR3 DNA: TGCGCCAGCAGCCCCACGGGGGGAGGGGCCTACGAGCAGTACTTC
V gene: TRBV5-1
J gene: TRBJ2-7
clone size: .
D gene: TRBD2

CDR3 protein: CAASPGGLYGYTF
CDR3 DNA: TGTGCCGCCTCTCCAGGCGGCCTCTATGGCTACACCTTC
V gene: TRBV10-3
J gene: TRBJ1-2
clone size: .
D gene: .

CDR3 protein: CASSLNPGDQPQHF
CDR3 DNA: TGTGCCAGCAGCTTGAACCCGGGGGATCAGCCCCAGCATTTT
V gene: TRBV5-5
J gene: TRBJ1-5
clone size: .
D gene: .

CDR3 protein: CAWRKAFSGNTIYF
CDR3 DNA: TGTGCCTGGAGAAAGGCATTCTCTGGAAACACCATATATTTT
V gene: TRBV30
J gene: TRBJ1-3
clone size: .
D gene: .

CDR3 protein: CASSRGLAGQETQYF
CDR3 DNA: TGTGCCAGCTCAAGGGGCTTAGCGGGGCAAGAGACCCAGTACTTC
V gene: TRBV18
J gene: TRBJ2-5
clone size: once
D gene: TRBD2

CDR3 protein: CASSGSGGTDTQYF
CDR3 DNA: TGTGCCAGCAGCGGTAGCGGGGGCACAGATACGCAGTATTTT
V gene: TRBV2
J gene: TRBJ2-3
clone size: once
D gene: TRBD2

CDR3 protein: CASSGQGSVETQYF
CDR3 DNA: TGTGCCAGCAGTGGACAGGGTTCGGTAGAGACCCAGTACTTC
V gene: TRBV28
J gene: TRBJ2-5
clone size: .
D gene: TRBD1

CDR3 protein: CASSWDSPIMGQHF
CDR3 DNA: TGTGCCAGCAGTTGGGACAGCCCAATCATGGGCCAGCATTTT
V gene: TRBV6-6
J gene: TRBJ1-5
clone size: .
D gene: TRBD1

CDR3 protein: CASSQGAPQETQYF
CDR3 DNA: TGTGCCAGCTCACAGGGGGCACCCCAAGAGACCCAGTACTTC
V gene: TRBV18
J gene: TRBJ2-5
clone size: .
D gene: TRBD1

CDR3 protein: CASSLTGRPNTEAFF
CDR3 DNA: TGCGCCAGCAGCTTAACTGGGCGGCCGAACACTGAAGCTTTCTTT
V gene: TRBV5-1
J gene: TRBJ1-1
clone size: .
D gene: .

CDR3 protein: CATKTGSSYNSPLHF
CDR3 DNA: TGTGCCACCAAGACAGGGAGCTCCTATAATTCACCCCTCCACTTT
V gene: TRBV28
J gene: TRBJ1-6
clone size: .
D gene: TRBD1

CDR3 protein: CASSLVAGQGANGYTF
CDR3 DNA: TGTGCCAGCAGCTTGGTTGCGGGACAGGGAGCAAATGGCTACACCTTC
V gene: TRBV5-5
J gene: TRBJ1-2
clone size: .
D gene: TRBD1

CDR3 protein: CASSYVVQALNYGYTF
CDR3 DNA: TGTGCCAGCAGTTACGTCGTACAGGCGCTTAACTATGGCTACACCTTC
V gene: TRBV6-7
J gene: TRBJ1-2
clone size: .
D gene: .

CDR3 protein: CASFSARSGNTIYF
CDR3 DNA: TGTGCCAGCTTTTCCGCCCGCTCTGGAAACACCATATATTTT
V gene: TRBV7-9
J gene: TRBJ1-3
clone size: .
D gene: .

CDR3 protein: CASSLGLASNNEQFF
CDR3 DNA: TGCGCCAGCAGCTTGGGACTAGCGAGCAACAATGAGCAGTTCTTC
V gene: TRBV5-1
J gene: TRBJ2-1
clone size: .
D gene: TRBD2

CDR3 protein: CASSLSTSGSRGETQYF
CDR3 DNA: TGTGCCAGCAGCCTATCGACTAGCGGGTCCAGGGGAGAGACCCAGTACTTC
V gene: TRBV7-2
J gene: TRBJ2-5
clone size: .
D gene: TRBD2

CDR3 protein: CASSYSGGQETQYF
CDR3 DNA: TGTGCCAGCAGTTACTCGGGGGGGCAAGAGACCCAGTACTTC
V gene: TRBV6-5
J gene: TRBJ2-5
clone size: once
D gene: TRBD2

CDR3 protein: CASSYSGRGDYGYTF
CDR3 DNA: TGTGCCAGCAGTTACTCGGGGCGAGGGGACTATGGCTACACCTTC
V gene: TRBV6-5
J gene: TRBJ1-2
clone size: .
D gene: .

CDR3 protein: CASRHPGQGNYGYTF
CDR3 DNA: TGTGCCAGCAGACATCCAGGACAGGGAAACTATGGCTACACCTTC
V gene: TRBV6-6
J gene: TRBJ1-2
clone size: .
D gene: TRBD1

CDR3 protein: CASSRPRQGANSPLHF
CDR3 DNA: TGTGCCAGCAGCCGACCACGGCAGGGGGCGAATTCACCCCTCCACTTT
V gene: TRBV7-9
J gene: TRBJ1-6
clone size: .
D gene: TRBD1

CDR3 protein: CASSPVPGSGNTIYF
CDR3 DNA: TGTGCCAGCTCACCAGTCCCAGGCTCTGGAAACACCATATATTTT
V gene: TRBV18
J gene: TRBJ1-3
clone size: once
D gene: .

CDR3 protein: CASSYTGSGANVLTF
CDR3 DNA: TGTGCCAGCAGCTATACAGGCTCTGGGGCCAACGTCCTGACTTTC
V gene: TRBV14
J gene: TRBJ2-6
clone size: .
D gene: .